This TCR beta chain is drawn from a study of T cells in Graves' hyperthyroidism and ophthalmopathy. This clonotype appeared many times. From germline, CDR1 is MNHEY and CDR2 SMNVEV (reference sequence). CDR3 length: 15 residues. The V end lost 5 bases, the J end lost 5 bases, and 18 bases lay between the germline ends. Amplification targeted TCR beta CDR3 regions from RNA transcripts. During a first-round RT-PCR of the TCR CDR3, the HTBI primer set was used. Each CDR3 protein gets one entry after TCRdb re-called the multiplex PCR reads with MiXCR. This table has 250,000 to 300,000 distinct CDR3 sequences, more than 12% appearing once.

The sample comprised blood. V usage is TRBV27 and J usage is TRBJ1-1; tentative D call: TRBD1 (6 bases). This sequence originates from a middle-aged woman with Graves' hyperthyroidism that later progressed to Graves' ophthalmopathy. CDR3 in amino acids: CASSLTGSFGTEAFF. CDR3 in DNA: TGTGCCAGCAGTCTTACAGGGTCCTTCGGGACTGAAGCTTTCTTT.